This T cell receptor beta chain was profiled in a study of blood T cell repertoires in COVID-19. The CDR3 is 16 amino acids. V lost 4 bases and J lost 3, with 14 bases in between. From germline, CDR1 is SGDLS and CDR2 YYNGEE. The protocol was immunoSEQ multiplex PCR, while the TCRdb copy is restricted to in-frame clones and leaves out a portion. Seen here are 150,000 to 200,000 clones, roughly 80% observed once, and the top ten hold about 10%. The material sequenced was PBMCs or T cells enriched from blood (not recorded which). This clonotype was obtained from a middle-aged man who had recovered from COVID-19. The V and J genes are TRBV9 and TRBJ1-6; D is undetermined. The CDR3 here is CASSPRAEDYNSPLHF. The CDR3 bases are TGTGCCAGCAGCCCCCGAGCCGAGGACTATAATTCACCCCTCCACTTT.